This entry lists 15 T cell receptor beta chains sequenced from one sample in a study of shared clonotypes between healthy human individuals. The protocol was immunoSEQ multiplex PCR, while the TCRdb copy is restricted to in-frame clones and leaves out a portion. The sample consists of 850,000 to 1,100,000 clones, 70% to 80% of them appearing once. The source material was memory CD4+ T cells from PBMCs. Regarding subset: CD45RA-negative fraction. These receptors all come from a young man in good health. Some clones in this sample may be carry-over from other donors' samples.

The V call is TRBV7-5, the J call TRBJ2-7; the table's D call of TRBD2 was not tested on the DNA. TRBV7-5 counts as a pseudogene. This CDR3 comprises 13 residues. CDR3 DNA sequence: TGTGCCAGCAGCTCCTCCGGGGGCTACGAGCAGTACTTC. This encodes CASSSSGGYEQYF.

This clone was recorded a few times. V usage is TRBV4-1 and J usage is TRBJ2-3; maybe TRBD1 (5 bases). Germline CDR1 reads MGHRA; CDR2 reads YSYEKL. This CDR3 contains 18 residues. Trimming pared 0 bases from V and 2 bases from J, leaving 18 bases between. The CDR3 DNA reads TGCGCCAGCAGCCAAGATAATTTGGTTTGGGGCCCCACAGATACGCAGTATTTT. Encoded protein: CASSQDNLVWGPTDTQYF.

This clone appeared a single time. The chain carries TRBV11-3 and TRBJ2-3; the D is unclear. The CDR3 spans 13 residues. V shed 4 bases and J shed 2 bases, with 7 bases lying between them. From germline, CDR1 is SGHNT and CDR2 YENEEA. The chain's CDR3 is CASSSIFTDTQYF. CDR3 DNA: TGTGCCAGCAGCTCCATCTTCACAGATACGCAGTATTTT. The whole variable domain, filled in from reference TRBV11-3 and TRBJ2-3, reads EAGVVQSPRYKIIEKKQPVAFWCNPISGHNTLYWYLQNLGQGPELLIRYENEEAVDDSQLPKDRFSAERLKGVDSTLKIQPAELGDSAVYLCASSSIFTDTQYFGPGTRLTVL.

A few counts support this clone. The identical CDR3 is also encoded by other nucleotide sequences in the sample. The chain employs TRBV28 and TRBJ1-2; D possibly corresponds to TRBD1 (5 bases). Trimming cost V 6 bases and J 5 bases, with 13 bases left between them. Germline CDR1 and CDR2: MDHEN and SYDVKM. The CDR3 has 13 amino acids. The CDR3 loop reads CASRRDSNYGYTF. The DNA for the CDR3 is TGTGCCAGCAGGAGAGACAGCAATTATGGCTACACCTTC.

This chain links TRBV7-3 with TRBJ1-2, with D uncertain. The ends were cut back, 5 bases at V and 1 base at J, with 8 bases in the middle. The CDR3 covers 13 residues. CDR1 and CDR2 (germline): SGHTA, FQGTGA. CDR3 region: CASSPDNNYGYTF. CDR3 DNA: TGTGCCAGCAGCCCTGACAATAACTATGGCTACACCTTC.

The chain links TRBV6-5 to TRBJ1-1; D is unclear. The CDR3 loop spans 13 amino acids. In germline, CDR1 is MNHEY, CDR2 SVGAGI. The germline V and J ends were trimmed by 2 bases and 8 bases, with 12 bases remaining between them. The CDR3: CASSYPGRLEAFF. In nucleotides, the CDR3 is TGTGCCAGCAGTTACCCCGGGAGGTTGGAAGCTTTCTTT.

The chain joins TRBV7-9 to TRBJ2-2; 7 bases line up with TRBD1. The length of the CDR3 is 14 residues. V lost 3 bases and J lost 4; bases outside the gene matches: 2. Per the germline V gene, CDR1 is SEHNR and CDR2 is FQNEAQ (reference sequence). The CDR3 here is CASSLDRFTGELFF. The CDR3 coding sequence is TGTGCCAGCAGCTTGGACAGGTTCACCGGGGAGCTGTTTTTT.

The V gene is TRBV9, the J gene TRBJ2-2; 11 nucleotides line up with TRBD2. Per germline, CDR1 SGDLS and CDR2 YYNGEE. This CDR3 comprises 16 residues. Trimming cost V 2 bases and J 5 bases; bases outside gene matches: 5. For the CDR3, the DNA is TGTGCCAGCAGCGTTCTAGCGGGAGGAGGAACCGGGGAGCTGTTTTTT. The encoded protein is CASSVLAGGGTGELFF.

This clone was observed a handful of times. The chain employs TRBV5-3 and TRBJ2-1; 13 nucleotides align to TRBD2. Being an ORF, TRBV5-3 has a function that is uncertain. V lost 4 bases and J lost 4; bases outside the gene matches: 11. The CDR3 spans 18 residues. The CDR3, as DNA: TGTGCCAGAAGCCGAGGATCCGGGACTAGCGGGATATACAATGAGCAGTTCTTC. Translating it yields CARSRGSGTSGIYNEQFF.

This chain's CDR3 is CASSLMAATSTDTQYF. CDR3 nucleotides: TGTGCCAGCAGCTTAATGGCAGCTACTAGCACAGATACGCAGTATTTT. The chain couples TRBV7-2 to TRBJ2-3; D remains ambiguous. Germline loops: CDR1 SGHTA, CDR2 FQGNSA. V was trimmed by 2 bases and J by 0 bases, leaving 12 bases between them. The CDR3 sequence is 16 residues long.

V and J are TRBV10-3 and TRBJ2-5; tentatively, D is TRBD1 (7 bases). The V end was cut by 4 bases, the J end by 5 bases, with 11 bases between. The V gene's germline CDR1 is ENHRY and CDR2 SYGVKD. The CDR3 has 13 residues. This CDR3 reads CAISGRGEETQYF. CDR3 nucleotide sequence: TGTGCCATCAGTGGCAGGGGGGAGGAGACCCAGTACTTC.

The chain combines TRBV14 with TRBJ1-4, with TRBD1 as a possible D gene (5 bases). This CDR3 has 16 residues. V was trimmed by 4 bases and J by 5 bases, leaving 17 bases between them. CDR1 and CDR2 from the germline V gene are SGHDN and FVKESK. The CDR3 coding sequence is TGTGCCAGCAGCCCCAAAGTAGGGGACGGGAATGAAAAACTGTTTTTT. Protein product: CASSPKVGDGNEKLFF. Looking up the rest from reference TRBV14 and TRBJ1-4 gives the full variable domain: EAGVTQFPSHSVIEKGQTVTLRCDPISGHDNLYWYRRVMGKEIKFLLHFVKESKQDESGMPNNRFLAERTGGTYSTLKVQPAELEDSGVYFCASSPKVGDGNEKLFFGSGTQLSVL.

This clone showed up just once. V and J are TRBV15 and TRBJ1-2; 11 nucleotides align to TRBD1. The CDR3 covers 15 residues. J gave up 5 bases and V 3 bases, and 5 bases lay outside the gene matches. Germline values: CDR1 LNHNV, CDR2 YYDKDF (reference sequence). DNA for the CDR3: TGTGCCACCAGCAGGGACAGGGGGCGGTTTTATGGCTACACCTTC. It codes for CATSRDRGRFYGYTF.

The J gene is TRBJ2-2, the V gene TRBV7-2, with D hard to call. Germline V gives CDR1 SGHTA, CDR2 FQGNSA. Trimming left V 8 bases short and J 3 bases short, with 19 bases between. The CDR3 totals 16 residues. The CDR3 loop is CASPLNRVSHTGELFF. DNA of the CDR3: TGTGCCAGCCCACTCAACCGGGTCAGTCACACCGGGGAGCTGTTTTTT.

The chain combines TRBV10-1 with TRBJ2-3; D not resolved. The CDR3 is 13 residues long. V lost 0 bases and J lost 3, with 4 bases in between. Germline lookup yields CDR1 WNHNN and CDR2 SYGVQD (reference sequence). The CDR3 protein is CASSESRTDTQYF. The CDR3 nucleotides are TGCGCCAGCAGTGAGTCACGGACAGATACGCAGTATTTT.